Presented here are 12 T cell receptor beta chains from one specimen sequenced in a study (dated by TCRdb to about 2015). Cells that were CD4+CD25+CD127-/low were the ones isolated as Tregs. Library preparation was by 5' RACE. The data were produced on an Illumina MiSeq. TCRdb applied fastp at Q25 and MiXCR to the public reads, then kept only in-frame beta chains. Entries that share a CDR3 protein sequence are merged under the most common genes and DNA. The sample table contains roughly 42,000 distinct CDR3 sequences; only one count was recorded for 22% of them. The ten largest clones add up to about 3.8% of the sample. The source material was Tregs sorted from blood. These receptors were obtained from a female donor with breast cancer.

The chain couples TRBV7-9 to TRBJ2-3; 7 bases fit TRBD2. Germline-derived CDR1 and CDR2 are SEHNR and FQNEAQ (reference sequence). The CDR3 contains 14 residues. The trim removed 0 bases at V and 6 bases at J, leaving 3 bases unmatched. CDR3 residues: CASSLAREGDTQYF. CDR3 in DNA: TGTGCCAGCAGCTTAGCGAGGGAGGGGGATACGCAGTATTTT.

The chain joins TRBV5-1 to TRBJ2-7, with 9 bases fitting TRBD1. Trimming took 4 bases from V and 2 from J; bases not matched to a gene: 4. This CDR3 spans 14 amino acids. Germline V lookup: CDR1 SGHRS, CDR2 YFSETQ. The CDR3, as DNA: TGCGCCAGCAGCCGGGGACAGGGACCCTACGAGCAGTACTTC. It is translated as CASSRGQGPYEQYF.

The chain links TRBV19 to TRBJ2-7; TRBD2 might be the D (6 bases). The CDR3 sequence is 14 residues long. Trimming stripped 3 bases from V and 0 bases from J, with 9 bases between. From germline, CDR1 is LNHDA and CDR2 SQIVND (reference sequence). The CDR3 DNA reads TGTGCCAGTAGTATCTACGGGAGCTCCTACGAGCAGTACTTC. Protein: CASSIYGSSYEQYF.

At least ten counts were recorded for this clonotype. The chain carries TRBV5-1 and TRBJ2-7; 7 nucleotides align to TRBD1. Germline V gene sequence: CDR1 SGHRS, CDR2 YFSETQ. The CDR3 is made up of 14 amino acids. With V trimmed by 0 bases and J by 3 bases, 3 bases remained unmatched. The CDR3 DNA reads TGCGCCAGCAGCTTGGTGAGGGGGCTCTACGAGCAGTACTTC. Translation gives CASSLVRGLYEQYF.

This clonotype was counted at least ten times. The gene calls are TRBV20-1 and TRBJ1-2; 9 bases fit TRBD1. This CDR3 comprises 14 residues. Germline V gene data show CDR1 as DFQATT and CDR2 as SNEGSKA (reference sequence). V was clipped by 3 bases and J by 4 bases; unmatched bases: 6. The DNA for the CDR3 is TGCAGTGCTAGGACAGGGGGTATGTTCTATGGCTACACCTTC. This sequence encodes CSARTGGMFYGYTF.

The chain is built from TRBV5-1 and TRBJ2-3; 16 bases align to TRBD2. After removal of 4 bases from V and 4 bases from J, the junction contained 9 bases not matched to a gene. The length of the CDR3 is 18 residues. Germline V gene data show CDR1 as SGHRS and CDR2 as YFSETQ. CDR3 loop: CASSEGLAGGPFADTQYF. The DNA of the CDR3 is TGCGCCAGCAGCGAGGGACTAGCGGGAGGGCCATTCGCAGATACGCAGTATTTT. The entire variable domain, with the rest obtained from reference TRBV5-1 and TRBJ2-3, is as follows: KAGVTQTPRYLIKTRGQQVTLSCSPISGHRSVSWYQQTPGQGLQFLFEYFSETQRNKGNFPGRFSGRQFSNSRSEMNVSTLELGDSALYLCASSEGLAGGPFADTQYFGPGTRLTVL.

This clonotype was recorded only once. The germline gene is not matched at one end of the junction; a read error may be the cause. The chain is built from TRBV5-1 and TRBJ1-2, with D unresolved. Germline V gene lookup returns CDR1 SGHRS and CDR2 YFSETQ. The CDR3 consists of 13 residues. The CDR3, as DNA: TGCGCCAGCAGCTTGGATCCGTCCTATGGCTACATCTTC. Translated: CASSLDPSYGYIF.

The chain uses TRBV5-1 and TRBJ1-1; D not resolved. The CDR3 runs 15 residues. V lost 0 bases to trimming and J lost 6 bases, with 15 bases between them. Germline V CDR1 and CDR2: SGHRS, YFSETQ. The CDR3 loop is CASSLEAGIQSEAFF. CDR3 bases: TGCGCCAGCAGCTTGGAGGCCGGTATCCAATCTGAAGCTTTCTTT. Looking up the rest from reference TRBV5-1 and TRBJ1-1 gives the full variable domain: KAGVTQTPRYLIKTRGQQVTLSCSPISGHRSVSWYQQTPGQGLQFLFEYFSETQRNKGNFPGRFSGRQFSNSRSEMNVSTLELGDSALYLCASSLEAGIQSEAFFGQGTRLTVV.

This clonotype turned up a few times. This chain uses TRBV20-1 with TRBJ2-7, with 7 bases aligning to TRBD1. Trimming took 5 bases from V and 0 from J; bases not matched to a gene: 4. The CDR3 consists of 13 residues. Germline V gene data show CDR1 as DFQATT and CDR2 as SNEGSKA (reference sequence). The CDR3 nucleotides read TGCAGTGCTGGGGACAGTACCTCCTACGAGCAGTACTTC. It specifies CSAGDSTSYEQYF.

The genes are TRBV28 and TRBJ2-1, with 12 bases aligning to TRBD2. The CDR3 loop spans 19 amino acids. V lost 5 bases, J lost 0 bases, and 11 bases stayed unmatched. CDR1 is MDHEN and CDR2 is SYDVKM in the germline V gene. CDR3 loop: CASSRNLGLAGYSYNEQFF. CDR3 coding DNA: TGTGCCAGCAGTCGTAATCTGGGACTAGCGGGCTACTCCTACAATGAGCAGTTCTTC.

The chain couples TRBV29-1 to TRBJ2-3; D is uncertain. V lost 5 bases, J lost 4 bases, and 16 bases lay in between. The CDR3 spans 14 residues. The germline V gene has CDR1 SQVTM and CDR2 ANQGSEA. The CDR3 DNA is TGCAGCGTTCTTTGGGCGGATTGGCCAGATACGCAGTATTTT. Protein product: CSVLWADWPDTQYF.

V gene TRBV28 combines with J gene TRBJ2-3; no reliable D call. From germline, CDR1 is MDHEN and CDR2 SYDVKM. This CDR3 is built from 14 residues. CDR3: CASNSPQATDTQYF. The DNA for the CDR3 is TGTGCTTCGAATAGCCCCCAAGCCACAGATACGCAGTATTTT.